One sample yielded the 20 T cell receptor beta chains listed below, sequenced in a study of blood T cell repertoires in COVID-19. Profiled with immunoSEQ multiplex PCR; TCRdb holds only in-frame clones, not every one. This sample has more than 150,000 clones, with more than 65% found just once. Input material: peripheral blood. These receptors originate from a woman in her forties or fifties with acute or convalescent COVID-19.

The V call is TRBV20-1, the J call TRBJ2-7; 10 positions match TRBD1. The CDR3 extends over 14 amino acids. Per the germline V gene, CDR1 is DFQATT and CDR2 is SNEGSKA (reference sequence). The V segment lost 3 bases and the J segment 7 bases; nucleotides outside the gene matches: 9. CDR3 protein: CSASEGQGMGEQYF. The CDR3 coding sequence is TGCAGTGCTAGTGAGGGACAGGGGATGGGAGAGCAGTACTTC.

The CDR3 DNA reads TGTGCCAGCAGTGCCGAAAAACCGGGACAGGGATACGAGCAGTACTTC. Translating gives CASSAEKPGQGYEQYF. This chain links TRBV6-6 with TRBJ2-7; 9 positions match TRBD1. Germline trimming cut 5 bases from V and 4 bases from J; bases unmatched to any gene: 12. The CDR3 has 16 amino acids. Germline V lookup: CDR1 MNHNY, CDR2 SVGAGI (reference sequence).

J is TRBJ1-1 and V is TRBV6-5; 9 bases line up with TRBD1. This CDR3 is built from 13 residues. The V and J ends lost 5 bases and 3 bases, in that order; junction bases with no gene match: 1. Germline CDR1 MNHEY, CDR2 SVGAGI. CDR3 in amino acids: CASSRDRDTEAFF. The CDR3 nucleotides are TGTGCCAGCAGTCGGGACAGGGACACTGAAGCTTTCTTT.

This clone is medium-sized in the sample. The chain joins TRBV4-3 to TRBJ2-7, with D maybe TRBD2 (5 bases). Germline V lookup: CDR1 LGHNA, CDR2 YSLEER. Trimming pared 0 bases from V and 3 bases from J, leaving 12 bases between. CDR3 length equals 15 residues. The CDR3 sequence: CASSQEVLGLYEQYF. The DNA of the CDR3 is TGCGCCAGCAGCCAAGAAGTACTAGGCCTCTACGAGCAGTACTTC.

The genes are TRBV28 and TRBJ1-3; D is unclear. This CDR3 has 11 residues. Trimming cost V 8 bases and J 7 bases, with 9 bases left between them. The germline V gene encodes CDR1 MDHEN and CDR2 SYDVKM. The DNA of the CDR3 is TGTGCCAGCGGTCGGAGCAACACCATATATTTT. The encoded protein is CASGRSNTIYF.

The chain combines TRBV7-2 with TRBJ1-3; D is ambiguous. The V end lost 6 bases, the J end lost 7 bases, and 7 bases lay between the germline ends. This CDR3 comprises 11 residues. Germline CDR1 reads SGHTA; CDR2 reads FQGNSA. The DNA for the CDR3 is TGTGCCAGCAGTTTCGTGAACACCATATATTTT. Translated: CASSFVNTIYF.

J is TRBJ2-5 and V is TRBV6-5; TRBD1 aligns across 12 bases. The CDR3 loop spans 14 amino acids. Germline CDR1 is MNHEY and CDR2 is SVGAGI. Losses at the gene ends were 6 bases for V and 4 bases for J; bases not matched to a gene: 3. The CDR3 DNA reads TGTGCCAGCAGAAGGGACAGGGGGCTAGAGACCCAGTACTTC. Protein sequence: CASRRDRGLETQYF.

CDR3 region: CASSPNRPEQFF. For the CDR3, the DNA is TGTGCCAGCAGTCCTAACCGTCCGGAGCAGTTCTTC. The V and J genes are TRBV6-5 and TRBJ2-1; no definite D call. The CDR3 has 12 amino acids. Germline CDR1 reads MNHEY; CDR2 reads SVGAGI. V dropped 5 bases and J dropped 10 bases, with 12 bases sitting between them.

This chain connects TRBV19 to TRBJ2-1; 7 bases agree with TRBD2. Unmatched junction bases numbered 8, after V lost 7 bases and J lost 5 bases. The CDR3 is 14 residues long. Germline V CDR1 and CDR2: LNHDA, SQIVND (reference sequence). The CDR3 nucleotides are TGTGCCAGTAAGGGGACTACCCAAAACAATGAGCAGTTCTTC. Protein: CASKGTTQNNEQFF.

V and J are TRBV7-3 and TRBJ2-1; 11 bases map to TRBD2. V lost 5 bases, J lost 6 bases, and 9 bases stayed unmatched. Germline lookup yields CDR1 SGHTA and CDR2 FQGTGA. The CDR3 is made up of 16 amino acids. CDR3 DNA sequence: TGTGCCAGCAGCCTAAGGTTAGCGGGAGGGACCAATGAGCAGTTCTTC. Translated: CASSLRLAGGTNEQFF.

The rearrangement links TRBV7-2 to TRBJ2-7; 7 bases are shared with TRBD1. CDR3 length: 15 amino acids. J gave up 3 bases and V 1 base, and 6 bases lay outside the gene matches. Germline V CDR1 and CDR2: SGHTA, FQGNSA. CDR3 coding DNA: TGTGCCAGCAGCTTAGGGGACAGAGCTTACTACGAGCAGTACTTC. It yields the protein CASSLGDRAYYEQYF.

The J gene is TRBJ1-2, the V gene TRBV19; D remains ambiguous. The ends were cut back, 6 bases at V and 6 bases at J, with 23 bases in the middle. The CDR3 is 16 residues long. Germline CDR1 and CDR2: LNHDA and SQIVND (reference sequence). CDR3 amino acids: CASSKFPGSLIDGYTF. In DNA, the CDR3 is TGTGCCAGTAGCAAATTTCCGGGATCCCTCATCGATGGCTACACCTTC.

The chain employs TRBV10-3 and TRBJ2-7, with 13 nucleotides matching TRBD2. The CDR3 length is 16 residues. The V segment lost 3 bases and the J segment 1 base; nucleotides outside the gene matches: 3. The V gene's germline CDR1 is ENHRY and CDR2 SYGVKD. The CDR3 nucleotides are TGTGCCATCAGTGAAGGACTAGCGGGGGTATCCTACGAGCAGTACTTC. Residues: CAISEGLAGVSYEQYF.

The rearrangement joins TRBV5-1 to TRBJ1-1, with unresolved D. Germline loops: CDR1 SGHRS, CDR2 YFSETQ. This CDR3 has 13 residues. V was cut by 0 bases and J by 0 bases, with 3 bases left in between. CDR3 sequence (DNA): TGCGCCAGCAGCTTGGGGCTGAACACTGAAGCTTTCTTT. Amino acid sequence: CASSLGLNTEAFF.

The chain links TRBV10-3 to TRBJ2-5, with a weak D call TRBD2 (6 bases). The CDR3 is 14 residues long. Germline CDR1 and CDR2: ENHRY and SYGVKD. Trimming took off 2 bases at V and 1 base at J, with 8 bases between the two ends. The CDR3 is CAISEGGIQETQYF. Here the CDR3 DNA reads TGTGCCATCAGTGAGGGGGGGATCCAAGAGACCCAGTACTTC.

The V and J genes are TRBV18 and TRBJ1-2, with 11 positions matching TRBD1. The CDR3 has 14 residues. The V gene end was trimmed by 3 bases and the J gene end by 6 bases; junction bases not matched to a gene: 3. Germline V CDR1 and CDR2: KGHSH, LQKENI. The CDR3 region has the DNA TGTGCCAGCTCACCCGGACAGGGGGCAAATGGCTACACCTTC. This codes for CASSPGQGANGYTF. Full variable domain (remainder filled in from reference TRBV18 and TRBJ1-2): NAGVMQNPRHLVRRRGQEARLRCSPMKGHSHVYWYRQLPEEGLKFMVYLQKENIIDESGMPKERFSAEFPKEGPSILRIQQVVRGDSAAYFCASSPGQGANGYTFGSGTRLTVV.

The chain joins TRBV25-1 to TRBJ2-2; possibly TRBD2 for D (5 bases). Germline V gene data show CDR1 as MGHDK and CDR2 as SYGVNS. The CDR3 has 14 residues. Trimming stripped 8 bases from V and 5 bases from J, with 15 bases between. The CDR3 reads CASARGSGTGELFF. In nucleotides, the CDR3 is TGTGCCAGCGCACGGGGATCGGGAACCGGGGAGCTGTTTTTT. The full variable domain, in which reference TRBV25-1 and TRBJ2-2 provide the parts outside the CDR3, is EADIYQTPRYLVIGTGKKITLECSQTMGHDKMYWYQQDPGMELHLIHYSYGVNSTEKGDLSSESTVSRIRTEHFPLTLESARPSHTSQYLCASARGSGTGELFFGEGSRLTVL.

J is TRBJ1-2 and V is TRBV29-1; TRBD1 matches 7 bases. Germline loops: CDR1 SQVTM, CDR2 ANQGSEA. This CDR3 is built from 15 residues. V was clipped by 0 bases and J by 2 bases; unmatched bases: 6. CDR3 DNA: TGCAGCGTTGAAGACTTACAGGGGCTCAACTATGGCTACACCTTC. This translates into CSVEDLQGLNYGYTF.

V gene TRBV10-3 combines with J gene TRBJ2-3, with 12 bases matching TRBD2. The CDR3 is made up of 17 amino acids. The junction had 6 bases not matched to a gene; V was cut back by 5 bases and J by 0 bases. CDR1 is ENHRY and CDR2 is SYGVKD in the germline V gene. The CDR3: CAISWTSGTGSTDTQYF. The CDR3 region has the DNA TGTGCCATCAGTTGGACTAGCGGGACCGGTAGCACAGATACGCAGTATTTT.

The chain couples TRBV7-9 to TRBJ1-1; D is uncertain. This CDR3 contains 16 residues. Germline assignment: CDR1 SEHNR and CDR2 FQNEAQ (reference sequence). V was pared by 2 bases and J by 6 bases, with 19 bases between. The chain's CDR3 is CASSLHSGSWSPEAFF. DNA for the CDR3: TGTGCCAGCAGCTTACATTCTGGCAGCTGGAGCCCTGAAGCTTTCTTT.